This T cell receptor (beta chain) is drawn from a study of blood T cell repertoires in COVID-19. CDR1 MGHDK and CDR2 SYGVNS come from the germline V gene. V dropped 6 bases and J dropped 4 bases, with 9 bases sitting between them. The CDR3 is 13 amino acids. The cohort comprised adults aged about 18 to 100 years residing in approximately 25 US areas. TCRdb's table, derived via immunoSEQ multiplex PCR, lists solely in-frame clones and lacks some. The repertoire holds fewer than 350,000 clones, nearly 90% seen once, with approximately 1% in the top ten. The clonotype comes from a woman younger than 45 who had recovered from COVID-19. The chain uses TRBV25-1 and TRBJ1-4; D unresolved. Sequenced: PBMCs or T cells enriched from blood (not recorded which). The chain's CDR3 is CASRDRSNEKLFF. Written as DNA, the CDR3 is TGTGCCAGCAGGGATCGGAGTAATGAAAAACTGTTTTTT.